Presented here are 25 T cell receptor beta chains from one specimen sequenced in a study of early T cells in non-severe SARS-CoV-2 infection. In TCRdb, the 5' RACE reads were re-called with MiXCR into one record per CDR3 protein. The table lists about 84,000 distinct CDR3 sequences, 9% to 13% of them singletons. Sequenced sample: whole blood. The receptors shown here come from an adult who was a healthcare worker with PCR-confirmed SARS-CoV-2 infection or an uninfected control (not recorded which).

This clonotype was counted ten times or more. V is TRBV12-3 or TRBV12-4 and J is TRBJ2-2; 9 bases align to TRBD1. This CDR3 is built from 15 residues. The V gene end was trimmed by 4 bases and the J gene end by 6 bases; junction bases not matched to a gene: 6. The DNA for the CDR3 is TGTGCCAGCAGTTCCGGGACAGGGTATGCCGGGGAGCTGTTTTTT. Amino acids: CASSSGTGYAGELFF.

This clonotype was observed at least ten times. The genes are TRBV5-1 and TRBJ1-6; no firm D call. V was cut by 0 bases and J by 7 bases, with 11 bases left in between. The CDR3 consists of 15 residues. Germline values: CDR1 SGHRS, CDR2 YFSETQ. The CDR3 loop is CASSLEWDENSPLHF. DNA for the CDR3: TGCGCCAGCAGCTTGGAATGGGATGAGAATTCACCCCTCCACTTT.

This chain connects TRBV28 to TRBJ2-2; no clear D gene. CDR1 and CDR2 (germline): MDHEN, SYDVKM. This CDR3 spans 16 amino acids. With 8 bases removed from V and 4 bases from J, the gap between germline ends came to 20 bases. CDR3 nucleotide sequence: TGTGCCAGCTTCATCCGAGGCCCGATGGGCACCGGGGAGCTGTTTTTT. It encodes CASFIRGPMGTGELFF.

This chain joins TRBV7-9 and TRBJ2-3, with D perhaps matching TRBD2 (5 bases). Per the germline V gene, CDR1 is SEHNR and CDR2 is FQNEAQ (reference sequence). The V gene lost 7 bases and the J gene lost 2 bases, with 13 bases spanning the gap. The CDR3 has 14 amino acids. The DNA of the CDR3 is TGTGCCAGCATGCGGGCAGGCCTCACAGATACGCAGTATTTT. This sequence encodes CASMRAGLTDTQYF.

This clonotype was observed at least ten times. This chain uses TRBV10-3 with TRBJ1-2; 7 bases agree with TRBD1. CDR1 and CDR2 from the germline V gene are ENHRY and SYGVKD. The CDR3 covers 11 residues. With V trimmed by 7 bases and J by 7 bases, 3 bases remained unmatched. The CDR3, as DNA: TGTGCCATCACCCAGGGGGGTGGCTACACCTTC. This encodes CAITQGGGYTF.

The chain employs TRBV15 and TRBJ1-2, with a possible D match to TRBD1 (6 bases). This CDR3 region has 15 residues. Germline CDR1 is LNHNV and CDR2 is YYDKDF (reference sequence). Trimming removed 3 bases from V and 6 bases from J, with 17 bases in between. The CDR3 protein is CATSSRTGRTDGYTF. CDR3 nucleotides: TGTGCCACCAGCAGTAGAACAGGGAGGACCGATGGCTACACCTTC. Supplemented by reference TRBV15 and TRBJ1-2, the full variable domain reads DAMVIQNPRYQVTQFGKPVTLSCSQTLNHNVMYWYQQKSSQAPKLLFHYYDKDFNNEADTPDNFQSRRPNTSFCFLDIRSPGLGDTAMYLCATSSRTGRTDGYTFGSGTRLTVV.

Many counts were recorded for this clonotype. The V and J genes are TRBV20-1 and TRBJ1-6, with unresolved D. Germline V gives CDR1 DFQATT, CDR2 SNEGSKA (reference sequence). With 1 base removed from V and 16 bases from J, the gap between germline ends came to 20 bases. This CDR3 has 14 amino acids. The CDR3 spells CSARGREWGSLLHF. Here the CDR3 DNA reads TGCAGTGCTAGAGGGCGGGAGTGGGGTTCACTTCTCCACTTT.

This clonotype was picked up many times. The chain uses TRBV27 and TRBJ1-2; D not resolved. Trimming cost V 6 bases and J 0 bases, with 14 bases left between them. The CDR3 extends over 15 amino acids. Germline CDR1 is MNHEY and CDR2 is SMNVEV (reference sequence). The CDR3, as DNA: TGTGCCAGCAGACCAGAGGACCTATCTAACTATGGCTACACCTTC. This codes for CASRPEDLSNYGYTF.

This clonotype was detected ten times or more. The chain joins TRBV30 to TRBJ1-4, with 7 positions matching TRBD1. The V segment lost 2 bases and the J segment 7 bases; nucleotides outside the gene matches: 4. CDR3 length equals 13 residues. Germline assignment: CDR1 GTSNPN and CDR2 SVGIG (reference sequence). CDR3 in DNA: TGTGCCTGGAGTCGACAGGGTGGTGAAAAACTGTTTTTT. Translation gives CAWSRQGGEKLFF.

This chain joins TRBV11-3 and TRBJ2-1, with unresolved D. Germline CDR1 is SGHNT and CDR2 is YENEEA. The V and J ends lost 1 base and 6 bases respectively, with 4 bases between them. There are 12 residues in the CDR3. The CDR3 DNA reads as TGTGCCAGCAGCTTAGTAGGCAATGAGCAGTTCTTC. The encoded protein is CASSLVGNEQFF.

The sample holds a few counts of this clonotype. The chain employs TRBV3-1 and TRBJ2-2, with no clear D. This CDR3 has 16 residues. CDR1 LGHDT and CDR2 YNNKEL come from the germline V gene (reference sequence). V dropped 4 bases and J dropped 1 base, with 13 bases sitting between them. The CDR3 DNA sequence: TGTGCCAGCAGCCTCCTAAGAAGCCAGAACACCGGGGAGCTGTTTTTT. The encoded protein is CASSLLRSQNTGELFF.

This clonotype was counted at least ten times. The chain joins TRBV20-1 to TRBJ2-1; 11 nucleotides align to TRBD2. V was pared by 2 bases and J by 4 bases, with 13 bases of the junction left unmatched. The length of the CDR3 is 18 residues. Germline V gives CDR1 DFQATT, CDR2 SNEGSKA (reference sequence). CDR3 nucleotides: TGCAGTGCTAGACCTATGGGACTAGCGGAAACTGGGTACAATGAGCAGTTCTTC. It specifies CSARPMGLAETGYNEQFF.

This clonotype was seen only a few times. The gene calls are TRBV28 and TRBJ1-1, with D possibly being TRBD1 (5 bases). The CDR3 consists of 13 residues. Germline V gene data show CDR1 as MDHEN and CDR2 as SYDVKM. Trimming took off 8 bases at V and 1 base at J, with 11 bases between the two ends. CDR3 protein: CASPKGPNTEAFF. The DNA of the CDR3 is TGTGCCAGCCCAAAGGGGCCGAACACTGAAGCTTTCTTT.

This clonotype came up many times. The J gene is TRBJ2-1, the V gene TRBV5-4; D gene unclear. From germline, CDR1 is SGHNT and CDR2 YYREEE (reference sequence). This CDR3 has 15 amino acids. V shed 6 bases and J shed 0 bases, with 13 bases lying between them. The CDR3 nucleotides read TGTGCCAGCACCAGAACGGTTAGCTCCTACAATGAGCAGTTCTTC. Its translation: CASTRTVSSYNEQFF.

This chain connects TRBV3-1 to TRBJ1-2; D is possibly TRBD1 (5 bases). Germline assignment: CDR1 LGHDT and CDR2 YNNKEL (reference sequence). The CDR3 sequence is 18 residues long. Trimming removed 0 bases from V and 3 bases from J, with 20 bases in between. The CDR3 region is CASSQDTTGTWEDYGYTF. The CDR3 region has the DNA TGTGCCAGCAGCCAAGACACTACCGGGACCTGGGAGGACTATGGCTACACCTTC.

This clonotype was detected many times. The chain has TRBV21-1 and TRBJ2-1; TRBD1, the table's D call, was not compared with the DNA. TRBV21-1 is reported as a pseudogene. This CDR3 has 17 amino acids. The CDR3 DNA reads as TGTGCCAGCACCTACACGGACCCACCAAAGGGGGACAATGAGCAGTTCTTC. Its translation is CASTYTDPPKGDNEQFF.

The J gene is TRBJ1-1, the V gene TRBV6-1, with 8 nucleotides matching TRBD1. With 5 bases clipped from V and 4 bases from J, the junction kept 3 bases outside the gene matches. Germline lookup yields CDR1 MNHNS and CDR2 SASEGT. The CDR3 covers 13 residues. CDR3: CASSRQGTTEAFF. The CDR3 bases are TGTGCCAGCAGTCGACAGGGGACCACTGAAGCTTTCTTT.

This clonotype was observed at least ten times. The CDR3 DNA reads TGTGCCAGCAGCCCACTGAGAAGGACAGGGGGCACAGATACGCAGTATTTT. Translated: CASSPLRRTGGTDTQYF. The V call is TRBV11-2, the J call TRBJ2-3; TRBD1 aligns across 9 bases. V trimming: 5 bases; J trimming: 1 base; junction bases outside the gene matches: 10. CDR1 SGHAT and CDR2 FQNNGV come from the germline V gene. The CDR3 length is 17 residues. The full variable domain, rest sourced from reference TRBV11-2 and TRBJ2-3, is EAGVAQSPRYKIIEKRQSVAFWCNPISGHATLYWYQQILGQGPKLLIQFQNNGVVDDSQLPKDRFSAERLKGVDSTLKIQPAKLEDSAVYLCASSPLRRTGGTDTQYFGPGTRLTVL.

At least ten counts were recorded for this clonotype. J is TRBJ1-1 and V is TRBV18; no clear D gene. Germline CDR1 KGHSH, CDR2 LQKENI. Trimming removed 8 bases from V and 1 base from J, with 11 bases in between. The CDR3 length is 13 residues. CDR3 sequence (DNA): TGTGCCAGCCAACTTAGTCCGAACACTGAAGCTTTCTTT. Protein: CASQLSPNTEAFF.

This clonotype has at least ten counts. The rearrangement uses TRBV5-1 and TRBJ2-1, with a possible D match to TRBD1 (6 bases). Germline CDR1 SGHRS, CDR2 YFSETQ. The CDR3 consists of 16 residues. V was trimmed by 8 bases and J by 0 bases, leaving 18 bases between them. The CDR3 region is CASNRLGQGSYNEQFF. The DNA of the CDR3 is TGCGCCAGTAATCGTTTGGGACAAGGCTCCTACAATGAGCAGTTCTTC. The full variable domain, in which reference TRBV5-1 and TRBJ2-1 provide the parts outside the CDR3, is KAGVTQTPRYLIKTRGQQVTLSCSPISGHRSVSWYQQTPGQGLQFLFEYFSETQRNKGNFPGRFSGRQFSNSRSEMNVSTLELGDSALYLCASNRLGQGSYNEQFFGPGTRLTVL.

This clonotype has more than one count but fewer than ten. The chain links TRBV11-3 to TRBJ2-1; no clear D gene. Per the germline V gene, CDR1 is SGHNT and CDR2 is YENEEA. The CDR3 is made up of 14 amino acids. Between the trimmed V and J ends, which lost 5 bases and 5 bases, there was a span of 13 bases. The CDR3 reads CASSTRFRNNEQFF. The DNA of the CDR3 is TGTGCCAGCAGCACACGGTTCCGTAACAATGAGCAGTTCTTC.

The CDR3 DNA reads TGTGCCAGCAGCTTGACAGGTCTGGCGAACACTGAAGCTTTCTTT. It translates to CASSLTGLANTEAFF. The V gene is TRBV13, the J gene TRBJ1-1; perhaps TRBD1 as D (6 bases). Germline V gives CDR1 PRHDT, CDR2 FYEKMQ (reference sequence). The CDR3 length is 15 residues. Trimming cost V 3 bases and J 1 base, with 12 bases left between them. Full variable domain (remainder filled in from reference TRBV13 and TRBJ1-1): AAGVIQSPRHLIKEKRETATLKCYPIPRHDTVYWYQQGPGQDPQFLISFYEKMQSDKGSIPDRFSAQQFSDYHSELNMSSLELGDSALYFCASSLTGLANTEAFFGQGTRLTVV.

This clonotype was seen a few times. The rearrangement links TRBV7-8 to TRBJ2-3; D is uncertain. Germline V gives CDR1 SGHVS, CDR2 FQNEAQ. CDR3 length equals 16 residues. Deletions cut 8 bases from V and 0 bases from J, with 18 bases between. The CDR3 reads CASALRALASTDTQYF. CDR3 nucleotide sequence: TGTGCCAGCGCCCTTCGGGCCCTCGCTAGCACAGATACGCAGTATTTT. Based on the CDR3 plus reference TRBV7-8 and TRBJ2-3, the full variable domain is GAGVSQSPRYKVAKRGQDVALRCDPISGHVSLFWYQQALGQGPEFLTYFQNEAQLDKSGLPSDRFFAERPEGSVSTLKIQRTQQEDSAVYLCASALRALASTDTQYFGPGTRLTVL.

The CDR3 region has the DNA TGTGCCAGCAGTTTTCTTAGGCCGGCGGGCACTGAAGCTTTCTTT. Protein sequence: CASSFLRPAGTEAFF. The genes are TRBV28 and TRBJ1-1; no reliable D call. Trimming shortened V by 3 bases and J by 4 bases, and 15 bases separated the two germline ends. Per the germline V gene, CDR1 is MDHEN and CDR2 is SYDVKM. This CDR3 is built from 15 residues.

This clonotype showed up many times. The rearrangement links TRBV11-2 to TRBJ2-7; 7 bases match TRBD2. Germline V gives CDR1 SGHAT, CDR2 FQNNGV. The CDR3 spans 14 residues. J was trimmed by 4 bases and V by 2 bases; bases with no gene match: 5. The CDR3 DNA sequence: TGTGCCAGCAGCTTATTCGCCGGGAGGTACGAGCAGTACTTC. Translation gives CASSLFAGRYEQYF.